This T cell receptor (beta chain) was captured in a study of control samples from healthy donors and cancer patients. Trimming removed 4 bases at V and 6 bases at J, with 11 bases between. The CDR3 has 14 residues. CDR1 is SGHRS, CDR2 YFSETQ, per germline. TCRdb's table, derived via immunoSEQ multiplex PCR, lists solely in-frame clones and lacks some. The profile shows approximately 35,000 clones, approximately 95% of them singletons. The chain employs TRBV5-1 and TRBJ1-6; a possible D gene is TRBD1 (5 bases). The sequence was obtained from a middle-aged man with colorectal cancer. The sample consisted of PBMCs. The CDR3 DNA reads as TGCGCCAGCAGCGGGGGGGAGTTTAATTCACCCCTCCACTTT. Translation gives CASSGGEFNSPLHF.